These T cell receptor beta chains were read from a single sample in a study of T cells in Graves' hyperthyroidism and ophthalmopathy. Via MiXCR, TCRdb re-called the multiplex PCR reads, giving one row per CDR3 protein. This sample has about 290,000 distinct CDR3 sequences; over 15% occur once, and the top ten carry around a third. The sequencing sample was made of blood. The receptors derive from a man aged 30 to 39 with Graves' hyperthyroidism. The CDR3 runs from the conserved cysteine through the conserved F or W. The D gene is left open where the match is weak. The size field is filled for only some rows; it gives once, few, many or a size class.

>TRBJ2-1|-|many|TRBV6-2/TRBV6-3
TGTGCCAGCAGTTACTTTAGACTAGTATACAATGAGCAGTTCTTC
CASSYFRLVYNEQFF
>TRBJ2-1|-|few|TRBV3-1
TGTGCCAGCAGCCAAGAAGCCCGCAATGAGCAGTTCTTC
CASSQEARNEQFF
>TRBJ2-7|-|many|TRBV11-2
TGTGCCAGCAGCGGGTACGAGCAGTACTTC
CASSGYEQYF
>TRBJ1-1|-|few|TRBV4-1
TGCGCCAGCAGCATCCCCGGACTTCCCTCGAACACTGAAGCTTTCTTT
CASSIPGLPSNTEAFF
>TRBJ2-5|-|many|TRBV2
TGTGCCAGCGGCGGGACGGGGAAAGAGACCCAGTACTTC
CASGGTGKETQYF
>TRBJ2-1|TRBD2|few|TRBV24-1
TGTGCCACCAGCAAAAAGACTAGCGGGAGGGCCCTCCGGCACAATGAGCAGTTCTTC
CATSKKTSGRALRHNEQFF
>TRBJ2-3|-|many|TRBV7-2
TGTGCCAGCAGCCGGCAGGGAAGCCCTACAGATACGCAGTATTTT
CASSRQGSPTDTQYF
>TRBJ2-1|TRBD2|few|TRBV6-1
TGTGCCAGCCGCGGGGGGACTAGCCTCTACAATGAGCAGTTCTTC
CASRGGTSLYNEQFF
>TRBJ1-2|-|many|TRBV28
TGTGCCAGCAGTGGGGCCTACTATGGCTACACCTTC
CASSGAYYGYTF
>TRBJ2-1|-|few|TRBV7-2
TGTGCCAGCAGGAGCTTGAAGGAGAGAGGTCTATACAATGAGCAGTTCTTC
CASRSLKERGLYNEQFF
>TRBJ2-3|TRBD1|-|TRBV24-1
TGTGCCACCAGTGAAACAGGGGCGCGGGGCACAGATACGCAGTATTTT
CATSETGARGTDTQYF
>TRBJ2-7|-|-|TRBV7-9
TGTGCCAGCAGCTTACCGGACTCGACCCGGAGCGAGCAGTACTTC
CASSLPDSTRSEQYF
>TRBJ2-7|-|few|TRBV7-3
TGTGCCAGCAGCCTCGCCGGGACACAATCCTACGAGCAGTACTTC
CASSLAGTQSYEQYF
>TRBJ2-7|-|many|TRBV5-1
TGCGCCAGCAGCCCCGGGGGCCACTCCTACGAGCAGTACTTC
CASSPGGHSYEQYF
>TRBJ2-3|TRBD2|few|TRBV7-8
TGTGCCAGCAGCGCCTCTAGCGGTAGCACAGATACGCAGTATTTT
CASSASSGSTDTQYF
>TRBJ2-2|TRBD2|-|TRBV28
TGTGCCAGCAGTTCCCCATTAGGACTAGCGTCCACCGGGGAGCTGTTTTTT
CASSSPLGLASTGELFF
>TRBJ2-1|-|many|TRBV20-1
TGCAGTGCTAGAGATCCGGCAGTACAGGGTGAGCAGTTCTTC
CSARDPAVQGEQFF
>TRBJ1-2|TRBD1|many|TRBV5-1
TGCGCCAGCACCCTTGGGACAGGGACCTATGGCTACACCTTC
CASTLGTGTYGYTF
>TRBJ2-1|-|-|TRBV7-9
TGTGCCAGCAGCCCTCAAATAGAGGGAAATGAGCAGTTCTTC
CASSPQIEGNEQFF
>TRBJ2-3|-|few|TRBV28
TGTGCCAGCATAGCGGCCCCCCGCACAGATACGCAGTATTTT
CASIAAPRTDTQYF
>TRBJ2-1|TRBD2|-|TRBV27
TGTGCCAGCAGTCACAAATGGACTAGAGACAATGAGCAGTTCTTC
CASSHKWTRDNEQFF
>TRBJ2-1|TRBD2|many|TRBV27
TGTGCCAGCAGCAATCCCCTTAGGAAGCGGGGTTACAATGAGCAGTTCTTC
CASSNPLRKRGYNEQFF
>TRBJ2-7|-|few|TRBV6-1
TGTGCCAGCACTACACTGGCCGGGCGCGAGCAGTACTTC
CASTTLAGREQYF
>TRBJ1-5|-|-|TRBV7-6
TGTGCCAGCAGCTTAGAGGCGGGGTTTAGCAATCAGCCCCAGCATTTT
CASSLEAGFSNQPQHF
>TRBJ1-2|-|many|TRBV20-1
TGCAGTGCTAGGGATATCAGCGGCACCTTTAACTATGGCTACACCTTC
CSARDISGTFNYGYTF
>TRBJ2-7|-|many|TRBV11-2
TGTGCCAGCAGCTTAGATCCCGCGTACTACGAGCAGTACTTC
CASSLDPAYYEQYF
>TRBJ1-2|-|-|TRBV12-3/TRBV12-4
TGTGCCAGCAGCCTCAATGGACAGACTGGCTACACCTTC
CASSLNGQTGYTF
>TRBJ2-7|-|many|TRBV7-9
TGTGCCAGCAGCTTGCCTGAGCGAGGAACCTACGAGCAGTACTTC
CASSLPERGTYEQYF
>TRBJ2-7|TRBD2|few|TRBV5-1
TGCGCCAGCACCCCCCGAGGCCTAGCGGTTTACGAGCAGTACTTC
CASTPRGLAVYEQYF
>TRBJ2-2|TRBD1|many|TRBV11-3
TGTGCCAGCAGCTTAAGAGGACAGGGGGGAACCGGGGAGCTGTTTTTT
CASSLRGQGGTGELFF
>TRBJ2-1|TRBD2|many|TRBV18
TGTGCCAGCTCACCTTCGGGACTAGCGGGAGAAAATGAGCAGTTCTTC
CASSPSGLAGENEQFF
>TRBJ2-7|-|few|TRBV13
TGTGCCAGCAGCTTAAGGGGTTCTGAGCAGTACTTC
CASSLRGSEQYF
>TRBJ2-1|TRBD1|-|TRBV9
TGTGCCAGCAGCGCTGGGACAGTGCGCTATGAGCAGTTCTTC
CASSAGTVRYEQFF
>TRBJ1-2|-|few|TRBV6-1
TGTGCCAGCAGCCCCTTCCAGAGGCTTGGCTACACCTTC
CASSPFQRLGYTF
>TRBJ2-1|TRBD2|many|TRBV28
TGTGCCAGCAGTTTCCCGACTAGCGGGAGAAATGAGCAGTTCTTC
CASSFPTSGRNEQFF
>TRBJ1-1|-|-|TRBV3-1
TGTGCCAGCAGTAAAGGGAGGGCCAGGGTCGCGATATGGGCCACTGAAGCTTTCTTT
CASSKGRARVAIWATEAFF
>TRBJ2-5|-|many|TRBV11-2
TGTGCCAGCAGCTTAGACAGGGGTCGAGAGACCCAGTACTTC
CASSLDRGRETQYF
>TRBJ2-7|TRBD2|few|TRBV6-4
TGTGCCAGCAGTTACGGATCCAGGATTAGCGGGATGGTTCTCTACGAGCAGTACTTC
CASSYGSRISGMVLYEQYF
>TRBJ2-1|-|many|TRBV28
TGTGCCAGCGTCCCGGCACCCAAGGCTATTGAGCAGTTCTTC
CASVPAPKAIEQFF
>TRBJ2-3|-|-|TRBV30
TGTGCCTGGACAGGTGGGGGGAGCACAGATACGCAGTATTTT
CAWTGGGSTDTQYF
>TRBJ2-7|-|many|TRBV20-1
TGCAGTGCTAGAGGAGGGACGGGAATGTACTACGAGCAGTACTTC
CSARGGTGMYYEQYF